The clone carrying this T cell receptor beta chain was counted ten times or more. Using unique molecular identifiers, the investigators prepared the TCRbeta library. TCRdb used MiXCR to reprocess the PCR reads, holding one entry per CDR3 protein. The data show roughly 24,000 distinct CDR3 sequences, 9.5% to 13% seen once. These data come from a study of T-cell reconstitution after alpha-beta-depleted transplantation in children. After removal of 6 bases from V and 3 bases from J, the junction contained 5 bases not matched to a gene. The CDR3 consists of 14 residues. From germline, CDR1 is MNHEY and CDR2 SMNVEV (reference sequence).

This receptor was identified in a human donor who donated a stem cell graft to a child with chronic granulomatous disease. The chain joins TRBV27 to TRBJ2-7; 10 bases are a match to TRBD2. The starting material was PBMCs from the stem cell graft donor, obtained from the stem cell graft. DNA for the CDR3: TGTGCCAGCAGGAGGACTAGCGGCCTCTACGAGCAGTACTTC. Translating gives CASRRTSGLYEQYF.